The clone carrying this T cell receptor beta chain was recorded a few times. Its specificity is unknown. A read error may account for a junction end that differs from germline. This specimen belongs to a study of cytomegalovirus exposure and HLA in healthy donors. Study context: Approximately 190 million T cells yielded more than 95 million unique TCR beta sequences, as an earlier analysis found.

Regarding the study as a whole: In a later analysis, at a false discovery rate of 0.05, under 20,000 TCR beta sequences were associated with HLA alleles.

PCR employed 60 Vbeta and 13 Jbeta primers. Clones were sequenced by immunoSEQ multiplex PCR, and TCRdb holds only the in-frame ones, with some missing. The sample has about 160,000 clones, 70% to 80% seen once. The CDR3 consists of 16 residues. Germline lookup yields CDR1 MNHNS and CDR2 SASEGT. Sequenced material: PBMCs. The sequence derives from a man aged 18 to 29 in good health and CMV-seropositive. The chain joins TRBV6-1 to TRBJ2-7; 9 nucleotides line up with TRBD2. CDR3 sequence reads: CASSEVEAGGSHEQYF. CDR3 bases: TGTGCCAGCAGTGAAGTCGAAGCGGGAGGCTCCCACGAGCAGTACTTC.